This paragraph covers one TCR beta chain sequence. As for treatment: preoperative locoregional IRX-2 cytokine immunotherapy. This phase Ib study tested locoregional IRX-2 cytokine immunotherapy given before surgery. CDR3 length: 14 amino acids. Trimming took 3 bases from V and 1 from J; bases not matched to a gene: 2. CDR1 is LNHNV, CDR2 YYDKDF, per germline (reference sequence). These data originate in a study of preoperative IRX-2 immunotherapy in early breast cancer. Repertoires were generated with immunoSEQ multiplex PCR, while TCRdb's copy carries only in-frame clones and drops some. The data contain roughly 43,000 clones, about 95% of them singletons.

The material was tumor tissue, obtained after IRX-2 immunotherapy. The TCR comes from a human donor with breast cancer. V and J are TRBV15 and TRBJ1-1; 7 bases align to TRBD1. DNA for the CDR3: TGTGCCACCAGCAGCCGACAGGGGAACACTGAAGCTTTCTTT. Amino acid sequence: CATSSRQGNTEAFF. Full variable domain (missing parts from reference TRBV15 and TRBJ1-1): DAMVIQNPRYQVTQFGKPVTLSCSQTLNHNVMYWYQQKSSQAPKLLFHYYDKDFNNEADTPDNFQSRRPNTSFCFLDIRSPGLGDTAMYLCATSSRQGNTEAFFGQGTRLTVV.